Sequencing of this TCR beta chain was carried out in a study of PD-1 blockade in classical Hodgkin lymphoma. Sequencing was performed with immunoSEQ multiplex PCR; in TCRdb, only in-frame clones are kept and a portion is missing. The table has about 86,000 clones, 80% to 90% seen once. Germline CDR1 is MGHRA and CDR2 is YSYEKL. This CDR3 region has 15 residues. The V gene end was trimmed by 6 bases and the J gene end by 2 bases; junction bases not matched to a gene: 7. Exposure to brentuximab vedotin varied, and each patient had relapsed following autologous stem cell transplantation. The clonotype was recovered from a human donor with classical Hodgkin lymphoma. Here the sequenced sample was peripheral blood mononuclear cells (PBMCs), taken before the second cycle of nivolumab. The rearrangement links TRBV4-1 to TRBJ2-3; 8 positions match TRBD2. The CDR3 DNA sequence: TGCGCCAGCAGTCTAACAGCGGGGGACACAGATACGCAGTATTTT. Translation gives CASSLTAGDTDTQYF.